The T cell receptor (beta chain) under discussion was sequenced for a study of OX40 agonist ivuxolimab in advanced cancers. Overall study findings and caveats: Clones of CD4+ and CD8+ blood T cells grew by week 6 at doses of 0.1 to 3.0 mg/kg. There were also nonresponders showing low normalized T-cell clonal expansion. The antigen specificity of the peripheral T cells (those that were expanded) was not determined.

Concerning this clone itself: The antigen is unknown.

Trimming at V came to 3 bases and at J to 7 bases, leaving 5 bases not matched to a gene. There are 14 residues in the CDR3. From germline, CDR1 is SGHTA and CDR2 FQGNSA. The repertoire was sequenced with immunoSEQ multiplex PCR; TCRdb's copy has only in-frame clones and lacks some. The sample carries 70,000 to 75,000 clones, approximately 86% recorded once. The clonotype originates from an adult with an advanced solid tumor such as melanoma, head and neck, liver or kidney cancer. The V call is TRBV7-2, the J call TRBJ2-1, with TRBD1 matching over 8 bases. The sample consisted of CD4+ or CD8+ T cells sorted from blood, taken in a trial of the OX40 agonist ivuxolimab. CDR3 amino acids: CASSFGQGQNEQFF. The CDR3 DNA reads as TGTGCCAGCAGCTTTGGACAGGGACAGAATGAGCAGTTCTTC. Full variable domain (remainder filled in from reference TRBV7-2 and TRBJ2-1): GAGVSQSPSNKVTEKGKDVELRCDPISGHTALYWYRQSLGQGLEFLIYFQGNSAPDKSGLPSDRFSAERTGGSVSTLTIQRTQQEDSAVYLCASSFGQGQNEQFFGPGTRLTVL.